This note documents a single T cell receptor beta chain sequence. The data stem from a study of T cells in localized non-small cell lung cancer. V shed 4 bases, J shed 4 bases, and the junction held 9 bases outside the gene matches. Germline CDR1 and CDR2: SGHNT and YYREEE (reference sequence). CDR3 length equals 15 residues. Sequencing was performed with immunoSEQ multiplex PCR; in TCRdb, only in-frame clones are kept and a portion is missing. The sample contains 59,000 or so clones, approximately 90% of which appear only once. The receptor was isolated from a man between 35 and 75 years old with stage I lung adenocarcinoma. This chain connects TRBV5-4 to TRBJ1-2, with 8 bases that match TRBD1. The sample was peripheral blood, taken before any cancer treatment. The CDR3 reads CASSPTGQGSYGYTF. For the CDR3, the DNA is TGTGCCAGCAGCCCCACAGGACAGGGAAGCTATGGCTACACCTTC.